The 17 T cell receptor beta chains below all came from one sample that was sequenced in a study of technical replicates of blood from a few donors. The repertoire was sequenced with immunoSEQ multiplex PCR; TCRdb's copy has only in-frame clones and lacks some. The repertoire holds tens of thousands of clones, with 85% to 90% as singletons. The sequencing sample was made of PBMCs. Source of these receptors: a human donor in good health. Some clones in this sample may be carry-over from other donors' samples.

This chain uses TRBV4-2 with TRBJ1-1; D remains ambiguous. Germline CDR1 reads LGHNA; CDR2 reads YNFKEQ. The CDR3 contains 13 residues. V was pared by 1 base and J by 3 bases, with 6 bases between. This chain's CDR3 is CASSQGGYTEAFF. Here the CDR3 DNA reads TGTGCCAGCAGCCAAGGAGGGTACACTGAAGCTTTCTTT.

Only one count was recorded for this clone. The genes are TRBV18 and TRBJ2-1, with 12 bases lining up with TRBD2. This CDR3 is built from 16 residues. V shed 3 bases, J shed 6 bases, and the junction held 6 bases outside the gene matches. Germline V CDR1 and CDR2: KGHSH, LQKENI. The CDR3 loop is CASSPSLAGGRNEQFF. CDR3 nucleotide sequence: TGTGCCAGCTCACCCTCGCTAGCGGGAGGGCGCAATGAGCAGTTCTTC.

This CDR3 is CASSGDRGPSGANVLTF. The CDR3, as DNA: TGCGCCAGCAGCGGGGACAGGGGCCCCTCTGGGGCCAACGTCCTGACTTTC. V gene TRBV5-1 combines with J gene TRBJ2-6; 10 bases agree with TRBD1. V trimming: 4 bases; J trimming: 0 bases; junction bases outside the gene matches: 4. The CDR3 consists of 17 residues. Germline values: CDR1 SGHRS, CDR2 YFSETQ.

About this clone itself: The junction departs from the called germline gene at one end, perhaps through a read error. This chain uses TRBV4-3 with TRBJ1-6; TRBD1 might be the D (5 bases). CDR3 length: 15 residues. Germline V gene sequence: CDR1 LGHNA, CDR2 YSLEER. For the CDR3, the DNA is TGCGCCAGCAGCCAAGGATCAGGGTACCAGTCACCTCTCCACTTT. It codes for CASSQGSGYQSPLHF.

This clone was picked up one time. This rearrangement joins TRBV6-5 to TRBJ1-4, with a tentative D call TRBD1 (5 bases). Trimming left V 8 bases short and J 7 bases short, with 14 bases between. The CDR3 loop spans 13 amino acids. The germline CDR1 and CDR2 sequences are MNHEY and SVGAGI. The CDR3 loop reads CASSRGGSEKLFF. DNA for the CDR3: TGTGCCAGCTCTCGGGGGGGGAGTGAAAAACTGTTTTTT.

In this sample, this clone is medium-sized. V gene TRBV4-1 combines with J gene TRBJ2-7, with 14 bases that match TRBD2. CDR1 and CDR2 (germline): MGHRA, YSYEKL. V lost 0 bases, J lost 2 bases, and 12 bases stayed unmatched. CDR3 length: 20 residues. This chain's CDR3 is CASSQDAGLAGGKSPYEQYF. CDR3 sequence (DNA): TGCGCCAGCAGCCAAGATGCTGGACTAGCGGGGGGTAAGTCCCCCTACGAGCAGTACTTC.

J is TRBJ2-7 and V is TRBV10-3, with a weak D call TRBD2 (5 bases). The V gene lost 0 bases and the J gene lost 3 bases, with 18 bases spanning the gap. This CDR3 contains 17 residues. Germline-derived CDR1 and CDR2 are ENHRY and SYGVKD. CDR3 sequence (DNA): TGTGCCATCAGTGAGTCGACGTGGCCCGGGAATAGCTACGAGCAGTACTTC. Encoded protein: CAISESTWPGNSYEQYF.

The rearrangement uses TRBV2 and TRBJ2-7; D may be TRBD1 (7 bases). In germline, CDR1 is SNHLY, CDR2 FYNNEI. This CDR3 is 15 amino acids long. Trimming stripped 6 bases from V and 1 base from J, with 16 bases between. This CDR3 reads CASSLRDSGSYEQYF. The DNA for the CDR3 is TGTGCCAGCAGCCTTCGGGACAGCGGGTCCTACGAGCAGTACTTC.

V gene TRBV4-3 combines with J gene TRBJ2-5; D gene ambiguous. CDR1 LGHNA and CDR2 YSLEER come from the germline V gene. The CDR3 runs 13 residues. Trimming stripped 0 bases from V and 4 bases from J, with 6 bases between. In nucleotides, the CDR3 is TGCGCCAGCAGCCAAGATCTCTCAGAGACCCAGTACTTC. It specifies CASSQDLSETQYF.

The V call is TRBV7-3, the J call TRBJ2-3; 9 nucleotides align to TRBD1. Trimming at V came to 5 bases and at J to 5 bases, leaving 11 bases not matched to a gene. CDR3 length: 16 residues. The germline V gene has CDR1 SGHTA and CDR2 FQGTGA. The CDR3 DNA reads TGTGCCAGCAGCCAACAGGGGGCGGTTAGTGGAGATACGCAGTATTTT. Translated: CASSQQGAVSGDTQYF. Looking up the rest from reference TRBV7-3 and TRBJ2-3 gives the full variable domain: GAGVSQTPSNKVTEKGKYVELRCDPISGHTALYWYRQSLGQGPEFLIYFQGTGAADDSGLPNDRFFAVRPEGSVSTLKIQRTERGDSAVYLCASSQQGAVSGDTQYFGPGTRLTVL.

This chain joins TRBV7-9 and TRBJ2-1; 11 bases agree with TRBD1. Germline assignment: CDR1 SEHNR and CDR2 FQNEAQ (reference sequence). The CDR3 spans 16 residues. V trimming: 6 bases; J trimming: 8 bases; junction bases outside the gene matches: 12. CDR3 sequence (DNA): TGTGCCAGCAGTTTCGCCGGGACAGGGGGTTGGGATGAGCAGTTCTTC. Protein: CASSFAGTGGWDEQFF.

The chain combines TRBV30 with TRBJ2-5, with 10 bases matching TRBD2. V was clipped by 2 bases and J by 2 bases; unmatched bases: 11. The CDR3 extends over 17 amino acids. Germline loops: CDR1 GTSNPN, CDR2 SVGIG (reference sequence). CDR3: CAWSLGLAVGLQETQYF. CDR3 coding DNA: TGTGCCTGGAGTCTAGGACTAGCGGTCGGTCTACAAGAGACCCAGTACTTC.

The chain has TRBV4-1 and TRBJ2-1, with 11 bases aligning to TRBD2. CDR3 size: 15 residues. The J segment lost 6 bases and the V segment lost 6 bases, leaving 7 bases of the junction unmatched. Germline-derived CDR1 and CDR2 are MGHRA and YSYEKL. CDR3 loop: CASSHITSGSNEQFF. CDR3 in DNA: TGCGCCAGCAGTCATATAACTAGCGGGAGCAATGAGCAGTTCTTC.

The V and J genes are TRBV4-3 and TRBJ1-4, with D possibly being TRBD1 (6 bases). Germline V CDR1 and CDR2: LGHNA, YSLEER. Trimming took off 3 bases at V and 2 bases at J, with 16 bases between the two ends. There are 17 residues in the CDR3. The CDR3, as DNA: TGCGCCAGCAGCCAGAACGCCGGTGGGGGCACTAATGAAAAACTGTTTTTT. Translating it yields CASSQNAGGGTNEKLFF.

V gene TRBV29-1 combines with J gene TRBJ2-5, with 8 bases identical to TRBD2. This CDR3 region has 17 residues. J lost 2 bases, V lost 3 bases, and 14 bases had no gene match. The germline V gene has CDR1 SQVTM and CDR2 ANQGSEA. DNA of the CDR3: TGCAGCGTTGAGGGGGTGCGTAGCGGGGTTACTCAAGAGACCCAGTACTTC. Amino acids: CSVEGVRSGVTQETQYF.

J is TRBJ1-4 and V is TRBV13, with TRBD1 matching 7 bases. CDR1 PRHDT and CDR2 FYEKMQ come from the germline V gene (reference sequence). Losses at the gene ends were 8 bases for V and 6 bases for J; bases not matched to a gene: 9. This CDR3 is 14 amino acids long. The CDR3 spells CASSSGQGDEKLFF. DNA of the CDR3: TGTGCCAGCTCTAGTGGGCAGGGGGATGAAAAACTGTTTTTT.

V gene TRBV7-9 combines with J gene TRBJ2-3; unclear D gene. The CDR3 spans 14 residues. The germline gives CDR1 SEHNR, CDR2 FQNEAQ (reference sequence). The germline V and J ends were trimmed by 1 base and 0 bases, with 5 bases remaining between them. For the CDR3, the DNA is TGTGCCAGCAGCTTAGGCAGGAGCACAGATACGCAGTATTTT. Translated: CASSLGRSTDTQYF.